The rows below give T cell receptor beta chains drawn from one sample of a study of a mutant IDH1 vaccine in newly diagnosed glioma. The antigens of these receptors remain unknown. The repertoire was sequenced with immunoSEQ multiplex PCR; TCRdb's copy has only in-frame clones and lacks some. The table has 50,000 to 75,000 clones, around 84% seen once. The specimen comprised PBMCs, sampled from a glioma patient whose treatment included an IDH1 peptide vaccine. Receptors originate from a woman between 50 and 59 years old with glioma. Each CDR3 is given with its conserved first and last residue. Fields, in order: J gene, V gene, D gene, clone size, CDR3 DNA, CDR3 protein. A D gene is named only where the DNA matches it firmly. Clone size is not always given. Where it is, it says once, few, many or a class for expanded clones.

J: TRBJ2-7
V: TRBV7-2
D: .
size: once
DNA: TGTGCCAGCACCATCTTCGGGGTTTCCTACGAGCAGTACTTC
CDR3: CASTIFGVSYEQYF

J: TRBJ1-3
V: TRBV19
D: .
size: .
DNA: TGTGCAAGTACCAGCTCTGGAAACACCATATATTTT
CDR3: CASTSSGNTIYF

J: TRBJ2-1
V: TRBV4-3
D: TRBD1
size: few
DNA: TGCGCCAGCAGCCAAGATCCGGGACAGGGGGGCAATGAGCAGTTCTTC
CDR3: CASSQDPGQGGNEQFF

J: TRBJ1-1
V: TRBV29-1
D: .
size: .
DNA: TGCAGCGTTGTCGACAGGTCCAACACTGAAGCTTTCTTT
CDR3: CSVVDRSNTEAFF

J: TRBJ2-1
V: TRBV27
D: TRBD1
size: .
DNA: TGTGCCAGCAGTCCGATCCCGGGACAGGGGTTGGATGAGCAGTTCTTC
CDR3: CASSPIPGQGLDEQFF

J: TRBJ1-1
V: TRBV5-6
D: .
size: .
DNA: TGTGCCAGCAGCTTGGTTGGGGGCATGAACACTGAAGCTTTCTTT
CDR3: CASSLVGGMNTEAFF

J: TRBJ2-1
V: TRBV5-1
D: .
size: .
DNA: TGCGCCAGCAGCGCGGATTCCTACAATGAGCAGTTCTTC
CDR3: CASSADSYNEQFF

J: TRBJ2-1
V: TRBV28
D: .
size: .
DNA: TGTGCCAGCTACCTCAGCGGGTCCTACAATGAGCAGTTCTTC
CDR3: CASYLSGSYNEQFF

J: TRBJ2-2
V: TRBV19
D: .
size: .
DNA: TGTGCCAGTAGTATAGTCATATTCCCCGGGGAGCTGTTTTTT
CDR3: CASSIVIFPGELFF

J: TRBJ1-3
V: TRBV7-2
D: .
size: once
DNA: TGTGCCAGCAGCTTAGATGGCGGATCTGGAAACACCATATATTTT
CDR3: CASSLDGGSGNTIYF

J: TRBJ2-1
V: TRBV11-3
D: TRBD2
size: .
DNA: TGTGCCAGCAGCTTAGAACTAGCGGTCGATGAGCAGTTCTTC
CDR3: CASSLELAVDEQFF

J: TRBJ1-5
V: TRBV6-5
D: .
size: .
DNA: TGTGCCAGCAGTTACTCCGCAGGAGGGGCGCCCCAGCATTTT
CDR3: CASSYSAGGAPQHF

J: TRBJ2-1
V: TRBV29-1
D: TRBD1
size: .
DNA: TGCAGCGTTGAAACAGGGGGCGTCGACAATGAGCAGTTCTTC
CDR3: CSVETGGVDNEQFF

J: TRBJ2-2
V: TRBV5-1
D: TRBD2
size: .
DNA: TGCGCCAGCAGCTCGGAGGGACTAGCGGGGGGGTTCTGGACCGGGGAGCTGTTTTTT
CDR3: CASSSEGLAGGFWTGELFF

J: TRBJ1-5
V: TRBV27
D: TRBD1
size: .
DNA: TGTGCCAGCAAGAGTAACAGGGGGAGTGTAAGCAATCAGCCCCAGCATTTT
CDR3: CASKSNRGSVSNQPQHF

J: TRBJ2-7
V: TRBV14
D: TRBD1
size: .
DNA: TGTGCCAGCAGCCAAGAAGGGGGCATGGGACCGGCGTCCTCCTACGAGCAGTACTTC
CDR3: CASSQEGGMGPASSYEQYF

J: TRBJ2-7
V: TRBV27
D: .
size: .
DNA: TGTGCCAGCAGTTTCGCAGAGAGCTCCTACGAGCAGTACTTC
CDR3: CASSFAESSYEQYF

J: TRBJ1-1
V: TRBV4-3
D: TRBD1
size: .
DNA: TGCGCCAGCAGCCAAGAAATCACGACAGGGCGTGAAGCTTTCTTT
CDR3: CASSQEITTGREAFF

J: TRBJ1-2
V: TRBV4-2
D: .
size: .
DNA: TGTGCCAGCAGCCAAGGGCTCGGCTACACCTTC
CDR3: CASSQGLGYTF

J: TRBJ1-1
V: TRBV5-6
D: .
size: .
DNA: TGTGCCAGCAGCGCCCAGACAGGTTTGAACACTGAAGCTTTCTTT
CDR3: CASSAQTGLNTEAFF

J: TRBJ1-3
V: TRBV10-3
D: .
size: .
DNA: TGTGCCATCAGTGCTGAAGGAAACACCATATATTTT
CDR3: CAISAEGNTIYF

J: TRBJ1-1
V: TRBV11-3
D: .
size: .
DNA: TGTGCCAGCAGCTTATGGGGGATGGTGAACACTGAAGCTTTCTTT
CDR3: CASSLWGMVNTEAFF

J: TRBJ1-2
V: TRBV6-6
D: .
size: .
DNA: TGTGCCAGCAGCCTCCAAGGCTACACCTTC
CDR3: CASSLQGYTF

J: TRBJ2-6
V: TRBV10-3
D: .
size: .
DNA: TGTGCCATCAGTGAGCTTCATCCGGACTCTGGGGCCAACGTCCTGACTTTC
CDR3: CAISELHPDSGANVLTF

J: TRBJ1-1
V: TRBV30
D: .
size: few
DNA: TGTGCCTGGAATTCGGGGTCTATCGACACTGAAGCTTTCTTT
CDR3: CAWNSGSIDTEAFF

J: TRBJ2-7
V: TRBV2
D: .
size: .
DNA: TGTGCCAGCAGCGGAGGGCAGGGCGGTGTATACGAGCAGTACTTC
CDR3: CASSGGQGGVYEQYF

J: TRBJ2-6
V: TRBV5-6
D: .
size: .
DNA: TGTGCCAGCAGCCCCGTGGGGGGCGCAGAGGGGGCCAACGTCCTGACTTTC
CDR3: CASSPVGGAEGANVLTF

J: TRBJ1-4
V: TRBV10-1
D: .
size: once
DNA: TGCGCCAGCAGTGAAGGTGAAAAACTGTTTTTT
CDR3: CASSEGEKLFF

J: TRBJ1-6
V: TRBV9
D: .
size: .
DNA: TGTGCCAGCAGGAAAGAGGCGAGGGATTCACCCCTCCACTTT
CDR3: CASRKEARDSPLHF

J: TRBJ1-1
V: TRBV27
D: TRBD1
size: once
DNA: TGTGCCAGCAGTCCTCGGACAGGGACGGGCACTGAAGCTTTCTTT
CDR3: CASSPRTGTGTEAFF

J: TRBJ2-2
V: TRBV10-3
D: .
size: .
DNA: TGTGCCATCAGTGTGTGGGGCGCGAACACCGGGGAGCTGTTTTTT
CDR3: CAISVWGANTGELFF

J: TRBJ1-3
V: TRBV5-1
D: TRBD1
size: .
DNA: TGCGCCAGCAGCAGGACAGGGGACCACTTTGTTGGAAACACCATATATTTT
CDR3: CASSRTGDHFVGNTIYF

J: TRBJ1-5
V: TRBV10-3
D: TRBD1
size: .
DNA: TGTGCCATCAGTAGGACAGGGCAGATGGGCAATCAGCCCCAGCATTTT
CDR3: CAISRTGQMGNQPQHF

J: TRBJ1-5
V: TRBV4-2
D: .
size: .
DNA: TGTGCCAGCAGCCAAGATTATGGTCAGCCCCAGCATTTT
CDR3: CASSQDYGQPQHF

J: TRBJ1-1
V: TRBV2
D: .
size: .
DNA: TGTGCCAGCGGGGGAGCTGAAGCTTTCTTT
CDR3: CASGGAEAFF

J: TRBJ1-3
V: TRBV6-1
D: .
size: .
DNA: TGTGCCAGCAGTGAAGAGGCCTCAAGTGGAAACACCATATATTTT
CDR3: CASSEEASSGNTIYF

J: TRBJ1-3
V: TRBV2
D: TRBD1
size: .
DNA: TGTGCCAGCAGTCCTGGACAGGCAACCACCATATATTTT
CDR3: CASSPGQATTIYF

J: TRBJ2-7
V: TRBV29-1
D: .
size: .
DNA: TGCAGCGTTGGCTCTAGGTACGAGCAGTACTTC
CDR3: CSVGSRYEQYF

J: TRBJ1-1
V: TRBV7-2
D: .
size: .
DNA: TGTGCCAGCAGCTTAGTTATAACGAACACTGAAGCTTTCTTT
CDR3: CASSLVITNTEAFF

J: TRBJ2-5
V: TRBV6-1
D: .
size: .
DNA: TGTGCCAGCAGTGAGAGGGATGCCGAGACCCAGTACTTC
CDR3: CASSERDAETQYF

J: TRBJ2-2
V: TRBV18
D: .
size: .
DNA: TGTGCCAGCTCACCTTCACAGGGCAGCACCGGGGAGCTGTTTTTT
CDR3: CASSPSQGSTGELFF

J: TRBJ2-2
V: TRBV4-2
D: .
size: .
DNA: TGTGCCAGCAGCCAAGAGATTCGGGCCCCGAACACCGGGGAGCTGTTTTTT
CDR3: CASSQEIRAPNTGELFF

J: TRBJ2-3
V: TRBV9
D: .
size: .
DNA: TGTGCCAGCAGCCCCAGTTGGGGTACAGATACGCAGTATTTT
CDR3: CASSPSWGTDTQYF

J: TRBJ1-1
V: TRBV19
D: .
size: .
DNA: TGTGCCAGTTGTGACCGGAACACTGAAGCTTTCTTT
CDR3: CASCDRNTEAFF

J: TRBJ1-3
V: TRBV7-9
D: .
size: .
DNA: TGTGCCAGCGTGCCCCTCGAGGGGGTAAAGGCTGGAAACACCATATATTTT
CDR3: CASVPLEGVKAGNTIYF

J: TRBJ1-2
V: TRBV9
D: .
size: .
DNA: TGTGCCAGCAGCGTAGCTGGACGGGATGGCTACACCTTC
CDR3: CASSVAGRDGYTF

J: TRBJ2-2
V: TRBV7-7
D: .
size: .
DNA: TGTGCTAGCTCGACGGGACAACCCCCCGGGGAGCTGTTTTTT
CDR3: CASSTGQPPGELFF

J: TRBJ2-3
V: TRBV7-9
D: .
size: .
DNA: TGTGCCAGCAGCTTAGTAGGTGGAGATACGCAGTATTTT
CDR3: CASSLVGGDTQYF

J: TRBJ2-7
V: TRBV6-1
D: TRBD1
size: medium-sized
DNA: TGTGCCAGCAGTCCCGGGACAGCCAGCTCCTACGAGCAGTACTTC
CDR3: CASSPGTASSYEQYF

J: TRBJ2-7
V: TRBV6-6
D: TRBD1
size: .
DNA: TGTGCCAGCAGTCCGATCGACAGGGCCGAGCAGTACTTC
CDR3: CASSPIDRAEQYF

J: TRBJ1-3
V: TRBV9
D: TRBD1
size: .
DNA: TGTGCCAGCAGCCAGGGGGTAGGACTGTCTGGAAACACCATATATTTT
CDR3: CASSQGVGLSGNTIYF

J: TRBJ2-2
V: TRBV10-3
D: .
size: .
DNA: TGTGCCATCACCGGAGGGACCGGGGAGCTGTTTTTT
CDR3: CAITGGTGELFF

J: TRBJ1-6
V: TRBV18
D: .
size: .
DNA: TGTGCCAGCTCACCACCGAACAGGGCGGGGGGTAATTCACCCCTCCACTTT
CDR3: CASSPPNRAGGNSPLHF

J: TRBJ1-1
V: TRBV30
D: TRBD1
size: once
DNA: TGTGCCTGGAGTGACAGGGGGACTGAAGCTTTCTTT
CDR3: CAWSDRGTEAFF

J: TRBJ2-5
V: TRBV19
D: TRBD1
size: .
DNA: TGTGCCAGTAGGGGGACAGGGAATGGTCGGGAGACCCAGTACTTC
CDR3: CASRGTGNGRETQYF